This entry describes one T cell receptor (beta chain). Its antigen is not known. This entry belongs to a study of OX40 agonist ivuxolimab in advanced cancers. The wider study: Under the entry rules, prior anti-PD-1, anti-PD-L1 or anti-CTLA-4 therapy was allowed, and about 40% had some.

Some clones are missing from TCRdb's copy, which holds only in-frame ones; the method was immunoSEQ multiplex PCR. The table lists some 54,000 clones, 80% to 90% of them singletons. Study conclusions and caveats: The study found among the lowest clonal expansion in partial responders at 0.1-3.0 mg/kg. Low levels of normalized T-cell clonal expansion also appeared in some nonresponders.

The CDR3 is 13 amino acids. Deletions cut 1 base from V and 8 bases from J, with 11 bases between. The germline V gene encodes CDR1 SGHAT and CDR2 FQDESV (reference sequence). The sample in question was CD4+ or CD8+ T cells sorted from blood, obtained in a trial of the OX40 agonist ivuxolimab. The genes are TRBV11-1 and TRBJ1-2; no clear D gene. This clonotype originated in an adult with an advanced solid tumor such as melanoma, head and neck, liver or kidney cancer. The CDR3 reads CASSLEAGGGYTF. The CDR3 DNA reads TGTGCCAGCAGCTTAGAGGCCGGCGGAGGCTACACCTTC.